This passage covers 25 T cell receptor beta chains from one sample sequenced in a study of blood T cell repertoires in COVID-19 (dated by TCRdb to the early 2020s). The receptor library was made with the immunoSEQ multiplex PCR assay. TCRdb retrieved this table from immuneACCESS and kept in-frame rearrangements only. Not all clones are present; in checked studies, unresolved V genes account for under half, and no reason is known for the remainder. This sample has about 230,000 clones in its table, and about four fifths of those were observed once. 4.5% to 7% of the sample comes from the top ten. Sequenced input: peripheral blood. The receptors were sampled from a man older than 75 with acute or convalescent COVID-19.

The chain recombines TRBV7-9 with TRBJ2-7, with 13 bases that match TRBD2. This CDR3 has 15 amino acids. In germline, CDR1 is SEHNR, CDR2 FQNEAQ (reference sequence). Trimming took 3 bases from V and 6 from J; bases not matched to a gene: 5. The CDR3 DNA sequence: TGTGCCAGCAGCTTGGGACTAGCGGGACATGGCGAGCAGTACTTC. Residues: CASSLGLAGHGEQYF.

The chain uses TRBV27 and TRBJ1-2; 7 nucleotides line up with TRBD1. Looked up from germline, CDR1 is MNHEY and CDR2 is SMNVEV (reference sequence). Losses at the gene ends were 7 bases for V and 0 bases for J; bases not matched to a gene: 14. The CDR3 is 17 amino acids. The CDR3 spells CASKASLTGPANYGYTF. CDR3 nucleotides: TGTGCCAGCAAAGCCAGCCTGACAGGGCCAGCTAACTATGGCTACACCTTC.

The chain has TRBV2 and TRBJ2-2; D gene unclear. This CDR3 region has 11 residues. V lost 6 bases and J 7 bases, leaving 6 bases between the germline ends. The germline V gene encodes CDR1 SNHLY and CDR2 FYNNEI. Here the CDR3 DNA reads TGTGCCAGCAGAGCATACGGGGAGCTGTTTTTT. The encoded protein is CASRAYGELFF.

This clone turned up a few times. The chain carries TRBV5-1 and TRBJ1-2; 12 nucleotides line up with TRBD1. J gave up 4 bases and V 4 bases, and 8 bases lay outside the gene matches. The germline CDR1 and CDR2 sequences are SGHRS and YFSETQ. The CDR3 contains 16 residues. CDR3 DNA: TGCGCCAGCAGCCCAGGGACAGGGGGCGAGAGCTATGGCTACACCTTC. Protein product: CASSPGTGGESYGYTF.

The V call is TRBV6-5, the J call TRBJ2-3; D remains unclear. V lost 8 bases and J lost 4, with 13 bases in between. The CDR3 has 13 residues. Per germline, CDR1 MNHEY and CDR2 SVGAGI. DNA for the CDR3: TGTGCCAGCCGGGTAGCTGTCGCAGATACGCAGTATTTT. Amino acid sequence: CASRVAVADTQYF.

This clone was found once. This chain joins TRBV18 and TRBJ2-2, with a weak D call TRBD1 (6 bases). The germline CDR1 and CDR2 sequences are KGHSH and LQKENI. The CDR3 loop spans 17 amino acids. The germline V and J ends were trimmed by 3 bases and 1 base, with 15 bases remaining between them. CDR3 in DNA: TGTGCCAGCTCACCCACCCCTCGGGACAAGAACACCGGGGAGCTGTTTTTT. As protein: CASSPTPRDKNTGELFF. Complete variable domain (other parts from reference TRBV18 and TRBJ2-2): NAGVMQNPRHLVRRRGQEARLRCSPMKGHSHVYWYRQLPEEGLKFMVYLQKENIIDESGMPKERFSAEFPKEGPSILRIQQVVRGDSAAYFCASSPTPRDKNTGELFFGEGSRLTVL.

CDR3 DNA sequence: TGTGCCAGCAGCCGCCGCCAGGGGGCGAACTATGGCTACACCTTC. Protein sequence: CASSRRQGANYGYTF. J is TRBJ1-2 and V is TRBV7-2; 8 bases line up with TRBD1. This CDR3 region has 15 residues. Germline CDR1 and CDR2: SGHTA and FQGNSA. V dropped 5 bases and J dropped 2; count of bases not matched to a gene: 7.

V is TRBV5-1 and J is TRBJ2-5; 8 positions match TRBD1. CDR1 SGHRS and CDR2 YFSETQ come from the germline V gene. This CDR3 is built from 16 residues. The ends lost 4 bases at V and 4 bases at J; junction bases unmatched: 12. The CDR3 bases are TGCGCCAGCAGCCCATTAACAGGGGGTCTCGGAGAGACCCAGTACTTC. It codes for CASSPLTGGLGETQYF.

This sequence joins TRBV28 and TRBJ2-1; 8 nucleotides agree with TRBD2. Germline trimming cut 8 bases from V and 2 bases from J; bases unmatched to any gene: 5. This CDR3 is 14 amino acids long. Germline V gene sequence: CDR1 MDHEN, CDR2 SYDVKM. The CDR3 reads CASDPGRAYNEQFF. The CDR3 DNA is TGTGCCAGCGACCCCGGGAGGGCCTACAATGAGCAGTTCTTC.

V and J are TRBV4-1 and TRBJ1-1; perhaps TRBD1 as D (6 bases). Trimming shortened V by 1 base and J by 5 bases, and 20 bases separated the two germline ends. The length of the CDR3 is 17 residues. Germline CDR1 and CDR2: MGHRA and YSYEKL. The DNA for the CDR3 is TGCGCCAGCAGCCAAGGGGTGAGAGACCAGACAGGTACTGAAGCTTTCTTT. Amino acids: CASSQGVRDQTGTEAFF.

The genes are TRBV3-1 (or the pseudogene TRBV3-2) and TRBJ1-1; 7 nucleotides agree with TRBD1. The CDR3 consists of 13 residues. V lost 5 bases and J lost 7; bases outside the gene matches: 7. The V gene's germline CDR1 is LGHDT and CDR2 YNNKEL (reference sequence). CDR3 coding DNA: TGTGCCAGCAGCGCACAGGGGAAAATTGAAGCTTTCTTT. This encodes CASSAQGKIEAFF.

In DNA, the CDR3 is TGTGCCAGCAGCTTACGGACTAGCACAGATACGCAGTATTTT. Amino acid sequence: CASSLRTSTDTQYF. The chain joins TRBV5-6 to TRBJ2-3, with D perhaps matching TRBD2 (5 bases). V lost 2 bases and J 0 bases, leaving 7 bases between the germline ends. Germline CDR1 SGHDT, CDR2 YYEEEE. This CDR3 has 14 residues.

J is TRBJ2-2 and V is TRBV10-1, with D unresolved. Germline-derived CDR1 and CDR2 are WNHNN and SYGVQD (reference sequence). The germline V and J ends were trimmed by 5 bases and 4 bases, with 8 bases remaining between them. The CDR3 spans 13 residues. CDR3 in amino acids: CASSPLRTGELFF. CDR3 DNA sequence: TGCGCCAGCAGTCCTCTACGCACCGGGGAGCTGTTTTTT.

The CDR3 region is CASSYGSLGTDTQYF. The DNA for the CDR3 is TGTGCCAGCAGCTATGGGAGTTTGGGCACAGATACGCAGTATTTT. The rearrangement links TRBV7-2 to TRBJ2-3; D is possibly TRBD2 (5 bases). The CDR3 contains 15 residues. Trimming shortened V by 4 bases and J by 1 base, and 12 bases separated the two germline ends. Germline assignment: CDR1 SGHTA and CDR2 FQGNSA.

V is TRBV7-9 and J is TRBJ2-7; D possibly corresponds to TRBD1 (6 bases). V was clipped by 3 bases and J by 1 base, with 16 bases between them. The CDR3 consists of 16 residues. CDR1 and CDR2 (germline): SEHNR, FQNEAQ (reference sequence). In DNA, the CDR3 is TGTGCCAGCAGCTTTGTAAGAGAGGGGGTTTCCTACGAGCAGTACTTC. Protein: CASSFVREGVSYEQYF.

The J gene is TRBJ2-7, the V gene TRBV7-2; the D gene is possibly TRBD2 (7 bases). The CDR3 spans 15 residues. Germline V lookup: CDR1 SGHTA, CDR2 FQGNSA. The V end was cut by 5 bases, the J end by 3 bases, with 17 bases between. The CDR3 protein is CASSEERGHFYEQYF. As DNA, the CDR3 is TGTGCCAGCAGCGAAGAGCGGGGACATTTCTACGAGCAGTACTTC.

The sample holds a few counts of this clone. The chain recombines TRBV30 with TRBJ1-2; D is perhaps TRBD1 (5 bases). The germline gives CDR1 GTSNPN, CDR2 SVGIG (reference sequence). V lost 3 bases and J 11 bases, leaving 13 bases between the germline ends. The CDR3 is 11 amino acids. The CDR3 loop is CAWRAGTTYTF. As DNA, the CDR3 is TGTGCCTGGAGGGCCGGGACTACTTACACCTTC.

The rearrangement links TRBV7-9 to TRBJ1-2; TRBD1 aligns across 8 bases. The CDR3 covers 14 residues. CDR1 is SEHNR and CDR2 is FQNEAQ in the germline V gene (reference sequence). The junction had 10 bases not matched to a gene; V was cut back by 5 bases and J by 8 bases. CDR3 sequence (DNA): TGTGCCAGCAGCCCGATACAGGGGGGGGCGGGCTACACCTTC. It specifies CASSPIQGGAGYTF.

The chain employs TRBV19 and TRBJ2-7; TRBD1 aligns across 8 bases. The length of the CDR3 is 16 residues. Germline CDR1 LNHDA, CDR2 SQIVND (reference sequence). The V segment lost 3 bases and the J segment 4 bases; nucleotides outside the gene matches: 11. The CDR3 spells CASSILGQGSGYEQYF. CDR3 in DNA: TGTGCCAGTAGTATCCTCGGACAGGGATCAGGGTACGAGCAGTACTTC.

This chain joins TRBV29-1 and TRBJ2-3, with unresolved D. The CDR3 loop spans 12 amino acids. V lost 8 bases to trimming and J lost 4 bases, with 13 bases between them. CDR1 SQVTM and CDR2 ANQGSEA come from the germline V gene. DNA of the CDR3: TGCAGCACCACCGAGATGGCAGATACGCAGTATTTT. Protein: CSTTEMADTQYF.

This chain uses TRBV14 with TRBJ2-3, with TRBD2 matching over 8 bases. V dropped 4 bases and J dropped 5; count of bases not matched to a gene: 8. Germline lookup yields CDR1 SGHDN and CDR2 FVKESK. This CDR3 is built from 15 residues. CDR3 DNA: TGTGCCAGCAGCCCTCTGACGGGGGGGGGAGATACGCAGTATTTT. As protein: CASSPLTGGGDTQYF.

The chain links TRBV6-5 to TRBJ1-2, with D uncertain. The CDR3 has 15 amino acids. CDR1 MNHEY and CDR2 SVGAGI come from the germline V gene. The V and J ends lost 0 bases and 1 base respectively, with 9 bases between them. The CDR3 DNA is TGTGCCAGCAGTTACTCAGCTACAGTTAACTATGGCTACACCTTC. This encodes CASSYSATVNYGYTF.

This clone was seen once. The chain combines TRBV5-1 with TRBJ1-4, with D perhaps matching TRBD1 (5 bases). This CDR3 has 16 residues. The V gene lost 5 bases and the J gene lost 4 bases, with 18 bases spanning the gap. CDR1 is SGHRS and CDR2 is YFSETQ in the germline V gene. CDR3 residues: CASRLGLRQNNEKLFF. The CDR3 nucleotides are TGCGCCAGCAGACTCGGATTGAGACAGAATAATGAAAAACTGTTTTTT.

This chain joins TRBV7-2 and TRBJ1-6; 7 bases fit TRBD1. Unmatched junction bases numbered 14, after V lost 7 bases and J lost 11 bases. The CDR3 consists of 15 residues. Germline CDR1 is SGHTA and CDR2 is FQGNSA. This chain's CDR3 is CASTSQGQGGTPLHF. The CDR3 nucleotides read TGTGCCAGCACCTCCCAGGGTCAAGGGGGCACACCCCTCCACTTT. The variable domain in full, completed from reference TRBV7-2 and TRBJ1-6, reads GAGVSQSPSNKVTEKGKDVELRCDPISGHTALYWYRQSLGQGLEFLIYFQGNSAPDKSGLPSDRFSAERTGGSVSTLTIQRTQQEDSAVYLCASTSQGQGGTPLHFGNGTRLTVT.

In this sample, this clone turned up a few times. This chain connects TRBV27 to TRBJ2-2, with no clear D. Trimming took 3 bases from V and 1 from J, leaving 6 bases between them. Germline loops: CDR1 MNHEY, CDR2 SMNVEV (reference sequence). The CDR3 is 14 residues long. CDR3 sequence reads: CASSFQMNTGELFF. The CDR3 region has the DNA TGTGCCAGCAGTTTCCAGATGAACACCGGGGAGCTGTTTTTT.